What follows is one TCR beta chain and its context. From germline, CDR1 is SGHAT and CDR2 FQDESV (reference sequence). CDR3 length equals 17 residues. The V end lost 1 base, the J end lost 1 base, and 15 bases lay between the germline ends. A mixed TRB-A/B primer pool amplified rearranged TRB by multiplex touch-down PCR. TCRdb called the multiplex PCR reads again in MiXCR, with one record for every CDR3 protein. The table shows some 1,200 distinct CDR3 sequences, with roughly 25% occurring only once. The record originates from a study of T cell repertoires in aging, cancer and after chemotherapy. Whole-study context: Donors were grouped into six age bands spanning 30 or younger through 70 or older. Pre- and post-chemotherapy samples were paired from chronic lymphocytic leukemia patients treated with fludarabine- or bendamustine-based regimens. The full dataset contained 9.1 million or so TCR reads.

The template was genomic DNA from peripheral blood, not RNA. The V call is TRBV11-1, the J call TRBJ2-3; possibly TRBD1 or TRBD2 for D (6 bases each). Sequenced material: blood. This clonotype was obtained from a human donor with a blood cancer. The CDR3 loop reads CASSLGGGGRRTDTQYF. The DNA of the CDR3 is TGTGCCAGCAGCTTAGGGGGTGGGGGGCGGCGCACAGATACGCAGTATTTT.